Listed below are T cell receptor beta chains from one sample, sequenced in a study of neoadjuvant nivolumab and ipilimumab in lung cancer. Clones were sequenced by immunoSEQ multiplex PCR, and TCRdb holds only the in-frame ones, with some missing. The sample contains 44,000 or so clones, more than 85% of which appear only once. The sequences come from blood, collected before neoadjuvant nivolumab, alone or with ipilimumab. The receptors shown here come from an adult with non-small cell lung cancer. Some clones in this sample may be carry-over from other donors' samples. CDR3s include the opening cysteine and the closing phenylalanine or tryptophan. A D gene is named only where the DNA matches it firmly. Clone size is stated in some rows and not others, as once, few, many or a class when expanded.

clone_size: -
v_call: TRBV5-1
d_call: TRBD1
j_call: TRBJ1-1
cdr3_nt: TGCGCCAGCAGCCCGCGACAGGGGGCGGAGAGCACTGAAGCTTTCTTT
cdr3_aa: CASSPRQGAESTEAFF

clone_size: few
v_call: TRBV25-1
d_call: -
j_call: TRBJ1-2
cdr3_nt: TGTGCCAGCAGTGCACTCCCCACAGGGATCGGCTACACCTTC
cdr3_aa: CASSALPTGIGYTF

clone_size: -
v_call: TRBV18
d_call: -
j_call: TRBJ2-2
cdr3_nt: TGTGCCAGCTCACCAAGGCAGGGCCCTAACACCGGGGAGCTGTTTTTT
cdr3_aa: CASSPRQGPNTGELFF

clone_size: -
v_call: TRBV19
d_call: TRBD1
j_call: TRBJ2-6
cdr3_nt: TGTGCCAGTAGTTCCGGGACAGGTTTCTCTGGGGCCAACGTCCTGACTTTC
cdr3_aa: CASSSGTGFSGANVLTF

clone_size: -
v_call: TRBV5-5
d_call: TRBD1
j_call: TRBJ2-3
cdr3_nt: TGTGCCAGCAGCTTGGCCTATAGACAGGGGGCTCCAGATACGCAGTATTTT
cdr3_aa: CASSLAYRQGAPDTQYF

clone_size: -
v_call: TRBV18
d_call: -
j_call: TRBJ2-3
cdr3_nt: TGTGCCAGCTCACCACTCGGGGGTACAGATACGCAGTATTTT
cdr3_aa: CASSPLGGTDTQYF

clone_size: -
v_call: TRBV29-1
d_call: -
j_call: TRBJ2-7
cdr3_nt: TGCAGCGTCAAAAGAGTCACAGCAGGTGACGAGCAGTACTTC
cdr3_aa: CSVKRVTAGDEQYF

clone_size: -
v_call: TRBV25-1
d_call: TRBD1
j_call: TRBJ2-1
cdr3_nt: TGTGCCAGCAGTCCACCGGGACAGGGGGCGGGGGAGCAGTTCTTC
cdr3_aa: CASSPPGQGAGEQFF

clone_size: -
v_call: TRBV25-1
d_call: -
j_call: TRBJ2-6
cdr3_nt: TGTGCCAGCCTGTGGTCGGGGGCCAACGTCCTGACTTTC
cdr3_aa: CASLWSGANVLTF

clone_size: -
v_call: TRBV2
d_call: -
j_call: TRBJ1-2
cdr3_nt: TGTGCCAGCAGTGAGGGGGGTAACGGCTATGGCTACACCTTC
cdr3_aa: CASSEGGNGYGYTF

clone_size: -
v_call: TRBV30
d_call: -
j_call: TRBJ2-1
cdr3_nt: TGTGCCTGGACTAGCCTCAATGAGCAGTTCTTC
cdr3_aa: CAWTSLNEQFF

clone_size: -
v_call: TRBV5-1
d_call: -
j_call: TRBJ2-3
cdr3_nt: TGCGCCAGCAGCTTATCGGGGCCTAGCACAGATACGCAGTATTTT
cdr3_aa: CASSLSGPSTDTQYF

clone_size: -
v_call: TRBV5-1
d_call: -
j_call: TRBJ2-6
cdr3_nt: TGCGCCAGCAGCTTGCTGCCCTTAAACTCTGGGGCCAACGTCCTGACTTTC
cdr3_aa: CASSLLPLNSGANVLTF

clone_size: -
v_call: TRBV7-6
d_call: TRBD2
j_call: TRBJ2-2
cdr3_nt: TGTGCCAGCAGCTTCGTACTAGCGGGAGGGGGATACACCGGGGAGCTGTTTTTT
cdr3_aa: CASSFVLAGGGYTGELFF

clone_size: -
v_call: TRBV6-1
d_call: -
j_call: TRBJ2-5
cdr3_nt: TGTGCCAGCAGCGTCCTAATTACAGAGTCAACGTCCCAGTACTTC
cdr3_aa: CASSVLITESTSQYF

clone_size: -
v_call: TRBV9
d_call: -
j_call: TRBJ1-2
cdr3_nt: TGTGCCAGCAGCGTAGCTCGGGGGTATGGCTACACCTTC
cdr3_aa: CASSVARGYGYTF

clone_size: few
v_call: TRBV10-2
d_call: -
j_call: TRBJ1-2
cdr3_nt: TGCGCCAGCAGTGGAGGAACCTACTATGGCTACACCTTC
cdr3_aa: CASSGGTYYGYTF

clone_size: -
v_call: TRBV15
d_call: -
j_call: TRBJ2-1
cdr3_nt: TGTGCCACCAGCAGAGGTGGCCCCGACTGGGTTGGGGAGCAGTTCTTC
cdr3_aa: CATSRGGPDWVGEQFF